This passage covers 4 T cell receptor beta chains from one sample sequenced in a study of neurological immune-mediated disorders (dated by TCRdb to the late 2010s). The library was generated by 5' RACE. These reads were obtained on an Illumina HiSeq 2500. TCRdb cleaned the public reads at Q25 with fastp, built clones with MiXCR and kept in-frame beta chains. Each entry merges the rows of one CDR3 protein and shows their most common DNA and genes. Counted in this sample were around 46,000 distinct CDR3 sequences; roughly a quarter of them appeared once. The ten biggest clones cover 20% to 30% of the sample. Sequencing was done on a sample of PBMCs. The receptors here all came from a woman in her seventies in good health.

This clonotype was picked up many times. This chain uses TRBV11-2 with TRBJ2-7; TRBD2 matches at 16 bases. This CDR3 comprises 18 residues. Germline loops: CDR1 SGHAT, CDR2 FQNNGV. Trimming cost V 1 base and J 1 base; bases outside gene matches: 4. CDR3: CASSLVGTSGRGSYEQYF. In DNA form, the CDR3 reads TGTGCCAGCAGCTTAGTTGGGACTAGCGGGAGGGGGTCCTACGAGCAGTACTTC.

J is TRBJ2-5 and V is TRBV7-3; D remains unclear. The CDR3 sequence is 13 residues long. Germline loops: CDR1 SGHTA, CDR2 FQGTGA. Trimming shortened V by 2 bases and J by 5 bases, and 9 bases separated the two germline ends. The CDR3: CASSLGPGETQYF. CDR3 DNA sequence: TGTGCCAGCAGCTTAGGTCCCGGGGAGACCCAGTACTTC.

The V call is TRBV20-1, the J call TRBJ2-3, with 10 bases aligning to TRBD2. Trimming removed 6 bases from V and 4 bases from J; junction bases left unmatched: 10. This CDR3 comprises 15 residues. Germline V gene data show CDR1 as DFQATT and CDR2 as SNEGSKA (reference sequence). In DNA form, the CDR3 reads TGCAGTGCCAGCCCCCTAGCGGGGGCCGCAGATACGCAGTATTTT. It yields the protein CSASPLAGAADTQYF.

This clonotype was seen only a few times. The chain combines TRBV5-1 with TRBJ2-1, with 7 nucleotides matching TRBD1. Germline V gene sequence: CDR1 SGHRS, CDR2 YFSETQ. This CDR3 comprises 18 residues. V lost 4 bases, J lost 4 bases, and 17 bases stayed unmatched. The CDR3 loop reads CASSPLFSGTELYNEQFF. The CDR3 nucleotides are TGCGCCAGCAGCCCCTTATTCTCCGGGACAGAGTTATACAATGAGCAGTTCTTC.